This T cell receptor beta chain was observed in a study of Tregs in tolerant kidney transplant recipients. Unstimulated Tregs (CD4+CD25+CD127-) and CD4+CD25- non-Tregs were sorted from PBMCs. Thawed PBMCs were rested overnight at 37°C with 200 IU/ml IL-2 before regulatory T cell sorting. Assay: immunoSEQ multiplex PCR; the TCRdb copy retains only in-frame clones and omits some. The table records approximately 43,000 clones, 91% of them present only once. Whole-study findings and limits: No direct test of biological reproducibility was done here. Validation in larger populations is needed because few patients were studied.

To note about this clone: Its antigen is unidentified.

Trimming took 4 bases from V and 1 from J; bases not matched to a gene: 8. The germline V gene encodes CDR1 SGHRS and CDR2 YFSETQ. This CDR3 region has 17 residues. The source of this sequence is a human donor in good health. Sequencing input: Tregs from blood. The chain uses TRBV5-1 and TRBJ1-1, with 12 bases lining up with TRBD1. The CDR3 sequence is CASSPPGTGGANTEAFF. The CDR3, as DNA: TGCGCCAGCAGCCCCCCCGGGACAGGGGGCGCGAACACTGAAGCTTTCTTT.